These 9 T cell receptor beta chains were sequenced from one sample in a study of OX40 agonist ivuxolimab in advanced cancers. The library was prepared using the immunoSEQ multiplex PCR assay. Imported from immuneACCESS, the table was reduced by TCRdb to in-frame sequences with V and J called. These copies leave out some clones; in studies compared against another copy, an unresolved V gene accounts for under half, and the cause of the remainder is not known. This sample gives tens of thousands of clones in total; roughly 87% of them show up just once. 1.1% of the sample rests with the top ten. This material consisted of CD4+ or CD8+ T cells sorted from blood, taken in a trial of the OX40 agonist ivuxolimab. These TCRs come from an adult with an advanced solid tumor such as melanoma, head and neck, liver or kidney cancer.

As for this clone: One end of the junction is discordant with germline, which a read error may explain. This rearrangement joins TRBV6-5 to TRBJ1-2; possible D gene TRBD1, 6 bases. Germline CDR1 is MNHEY and CDR2 is SVGAGI. The CDR3 loop spans 12 amino acids. The CDR3: CASSYRSGALLF. CDR3 sequence (DNA): TGTGCCAGCAGTTACCGATCGGGGGCTCTCCTCTTC.

V and J are TRBV5-6 and TRBJ2-5; D unresolved. TRBJ2-7 matches the DNA end more closely, so the J call is doubtful. The CDR3 runs to 16 residues. Germline V CDR1 and CDR2: SGHDT, YYEEEE. The CDR3, as DNA: TGTGCCAGCAGCTTCTTCGTAGGGAAAATGGCCTACGAGCAGTACTTC. It translates to CASSFFVGKMAYEQYF.

The sample holds a few counts of this clone. The rearrangement links TRBV5-4 to TRBJ2-1, with TRBD2 identical over 10 bases. The V gene's germline CDR1 is SGHNT and CDR2 YYREEE (reference sequence). The CDR3 is 17 amino acids. After removal of 4 bases from V and 3 bases from J, the junction contained 10 bases not matched to a gene. The CDR3 bases are TGTGCCAGCAGCCCCGGCCCGCAGCGGGGGGGCTACAATGAGCAGTTCTTC. It specifies CASSPGPQRGGYNEQFF.

The chain employs TRBV5-6 and TRBJ2-7; tentative D call: TRBD1 (6 bases). V was cut by 1 base and J by 5 bases, with 13 bases left in between. There are 14 residues in the CDR3. Germline-derived CDR1 and CDR2 are SGHDT and YYEEEE. In DNA form, the CDR3 reads TGTGCCAGCAGCTTGCCGGGCAGGGGACACGAGCAGTACTTC. Encoded protein: CASSLPGRGHEQYF.

The chain carries TRBV18 and TRBJ1-1; D remains ambiguous. The length of the CDR3 is 12 residues. The germline gives CDR1 KGHSH, CDR2 LQKENI. Trimming cost V 4 bases and J 4 bases, with 7 bases left between them. As DNA, the CDR3 is TGTGCCAGCTCACTCAGGACCACTGAAGCTTTCTTT. It yields the protein CASSLRTTEAFF.

This chain uses TRBV6-1 with TRBJ2-3, with D perhaps TRBD2 (6 bases). The CDR3 is made up of 15 amino acids. The V end was cut by 2 bases, the J end by 0 bases, with 9 bases between. Germline loops: CDR1 MNHNS, CDR2 SASEGT. The CDR3 coding sequence is TGTGCCAGCAGTGAAATCGGGGGAAGCACAGATACGCAGTATTTT. This translates into CASSEIGGSTDTQYF.

J is TRBJ2-4 and V is TRBV10-3; no clear D gene. Between the trimmed V and J ends, which lost 0 bases and 0 bases, there was a span of 6 bases. The germline V gene encodes CDR1 ENHRY and CDR2 SYGVKD. The length of the CDR3 is 15 residues. CDR3 coding DNA: TGTGCCATCAGTGAGTCGACGACAGCCAAAAACATTCAGTACTTC. It encodes CAISESTTAKNIQYF.

DNA of the CDR3: TGTGCCAGCAGCCCCCGGGACAGAAACATTCAGTACTTC. As protein: CASSPRDRNIQYF. The V call is TRBV5-6, the J call TRBJ2-4; 7 bases map to TRBD1. Germline V gene sequence: CDR1 SGHDT, CDR2 YYEEEE. The CDR3 loop spans 13 amino acids. The J segment lost 6 bases and the V segment lost 4 bases, leaving 4 bases of the junction unmatched. The full variable domain, in which reference TRBV5-6 and TRBJ2-4 provide the parts outside the CDR3, is DAGVTQSPTHLIKTRGQQVTLRCSPKSGHDTVSWYQQALGQGPQFIFQYYEEEERQRGNFPDRFSGHQFPNYSSELNVNALLLGDSALYLCASSPRDRNIQYFGAGTRLSVL.

The V call is TRBV4-1, the J call TRBJ2-5; TRBD2 is a possible D gene (6 bases). CDR3 length equals 16 residues. The V gene's germline CDR1 is MGHRA and CDR2 YSYEKL. Trimming stripped 1 base from V and 1 base from J, with 13 bases between. The CDR3, as DNA: TGCGCCAGCAGCCAAGCCCCGGGACTGATCCAAGAGACCCAGTACTTC. Its protein is CASSQAPGLIQETQYF.